Listed here are 2 T cell receptor beta chains from one sample, sequenced in a study of CD8 T cell repertoires and HIV-1 epitope variants. No antigen has been identified for these receptors. Sequencing was performed with immunoSEQ multiplex PCR; in TCRdb, only in-frame clones are kept and a portion is missing. Here the sample spans 5,000 to 8,000 clones, around 68% being singletons. Sequenced material: cultured CD8+ T cells derived from PBMCs. The receptors here all came from a male donor with HIV.

This rearrangement joins TRBV19 to TRBJ1-5; D perhaps matches TRBD1 (5 bases). Trimming shortened V by 4 bases and J by 0 bases, and 7 bases separated the two germline ends. The CDR3 length is 14 residues. Germline V CDR1 and CDR2: LNHDA, SQIVND (reference sequence). The CDR3 region has the DNA TGTGCCAGTAGTAGACAGAATAGCAATCAGCCCCAGCATTTT. The encoded protein is CASSRQNSNQPQHF.

This clone is a singleton in its sample. The rearrangement links TRBV19 to TRBJ2-2; D tentatively reads TRBD1 or TRBD2 (5 bases each). The germline gives CDR1 LNHDA, CDR2 SQIVND (reference sequence). V gave up 3 bases and J gave up 5 bases, with 16 bases separating them. The CDR3 contains 16 residues. The CDR3 region is CASSISRDPRTGELFF. CDR3 nucleotide sequence: TGTGCCAGTAGTATTTCCCGGGACCCAAGGACCGGGGAGCTGTTTTTT.